This TCR beta chain was recorded in a study of blood T cell repertoires in COVID-19. Study information: Samples taken during acute and convalescent COVID-19 were collected in the United States, Italy and Spain.

Sequencing used immunoSEQ multiplex PCR; TCRdb keeps in-frame clones, though not all of them. The data show just over 300,000 clones, just over 85% seen once. Trimming at V came to 5 bases and at J to 1 base, leaving 7 bases not matched to a gene. The length of the CDR3 is 15 residues. Germline V gene lookup returns CDR1 SGHTA and CDR2 FQGNSA. Cohort placement rested on clinical history that participants reported themselves. For recovered donors of Cohort 3, there were two negative PCRs, clearance, or symptom resolution. The chain combines TRBV7-2 with TRBJ1-1; 7 bases match TRBD1. The sample was PBMCs or T cells enriched from blood (not recorded which). The receptor was isolated from a man aged 25-45 years who had recovered from COVID-19. Written as DNA, the CDR3 is TGTGCCAGCAGCCCTCGACAGGGCCGGAACACTGAAGCTTTCTTT. It is translated as CASSPRQGRNTEAFF.